This is a list of T cell receptor beta chains from one sample in a study of early T cells in non-severe SARS-CoV-2 infection. TCRdb re-called the 5' RACE reads with MiXCR, one entry per CDR3 protein. The table includes roughly 83,000 distinct CDR3 sequences, roughly 12% detected once. The material sequenced was whole blood, taken at baseline. These receptor sequences come from an adult who was a healthcare worker with PCR-confirmed SARS-CoV-2 infection or an uninfected control (not recorded which). Both conserved end residues are part of each CDR3. D genes are given only for firm matches. Size is omitted from some rows. Given values are once, few, many or a class for expanded clones.

V: TRBV10-2; J: TRBJ2-5; size: -; D: -; CDR3: CASSVRKGEETQYF; DNA: TGCGCCAGCAGTGTACGTAAGGGGGAAGAGACCCAGTACTTC
V: TRBV11-2; J: TRBJ2-1; size: -; D: -; CDR3: CASSLAVANEQFF; DNA: TGTGCCAGCAGCTTGGCTGTCGCTAATGAGCAGTTCTTC
V: TRBV7-8; J: TRBJ2-1; size: -; D: -; CDR3: CASSHGSGSYNEQFF; DNA: TGTGCCAGCAGTCACGGGAGCGGTTCCTACAATGAGCAGTTCTTC
V: TRBV7-9; J: TRBJ1-1; size: few; D: -; CDR3: CASSLMVGHQTEAFF; DNA: TGTGCCAGCAGCTTAATGGTGGGACACCAAACTGAAGCTTTCTTT
V: TRBV12-3/TRBV12-4; J: TRBJ2-7; size: many; D: TRBD2; CDR3: CASSLRGSGRGTYEQYF; DNA: TGTGCCAGCAGTCTTAGAGGGAGCGGGAGAGGGACCTACGAGCAGTACTTC
V: TRBV6-2/TRBV6-3; J: TRBJ1-4; size: few; D: -; CDR3: CASTQPGVQEKLFF; DNA: TGTGCCAGCACCCAGCCCGGGGTACAAGAAAAACTGTTTTTT
V: TRBV28; J: TRBJ2-7; size: -; D: -; CDR3: CASSSATGPVGYF; DNA: TGTGCCAGCAGTTCAGCTACAGGTCCGGTTGGGTACTTC
V: TRBV11-2; J: TRBJ2-1; size: few; D: -; CDR3: CASSPRERLGWNEQFF; DNA: TGTGCCAGCAGCCCACGGGAGAGGCTTGGGTGGAATGAGCAGTTCTTC
V: TRBV5-1; J: TRBJ1-3; size: many; D: -; CDR3: CASSLEGRSSGNTIYF; DNA: TGCGCCAGCAGCTTGGAGGGCCGGAGCTCTGGAAACACCATATATTTT
V: TRBV12-3/TRBV12-4; J: TRBJ2-5; size: -; D: TRBD2; CDR3: CASSPFFSGGQETQYF; DNA: TGTGCCAGCAGTCCATTCTTTTCGGGGGGGCAGGAGACCCAGTACTTC
V: TRBV19; J: TRBJ1-1; size: -; D: -; CDR3: CASSILLNTEAFF; DNA: TGTGCCAGTAGTATACTCCTGAACACTGAAGCTTTCTTT
V: TRBV5-1; J: TRBJ2-1; size: -; D: TRBD2; CDR3: CASSHLSGSSYNEQFF; DNA: TGCGCCAGCAGCCACTTGAGCGGGAGCTCCTACAATGAGCAGTTCTTC
V: TRBV6-1; J: TRBJ2-3; size: -; D: TRBD2; CDR3: CASSEAGTSGTYTDTQYF; DNA: TGTGCCAGCAGTGAAGCGGGGACTAGCGGGACCTACACAGATACGCAGTATTTT
V: TRBV20-1; J: TRBJ2-3; size: few; D: -; CDR3: CSARPYGRRYPDTQYF; DNA: TGCAGTGCTAGACCGTATGGGCGGCGGTATCCAGATACGCAGTATTTT
V: TRBV10-2; J: TRBJ2-5; size: many; D: -; CDR3: CASSESPVGETQYF; DNA: TGCGCCAGCAGTGAGTCACCGGTTGGGGAGACCCAGTACTTC
V: TRBV18; J: TRBJ1-5; size: few; D: -; CDR3: CASSPPEQVGAQPQHF; DNA: TGTGCCAGCTCACCACCGGAACAGGTCGGCGCTCAGCCCCAGCATTTT
V: TRBV12-3/TRBV12-4; J: TRBJ1-1; size: -; D: -; CDR3: CASSPSGMTEAFF; DNA: TGTGCCAGCAGTCCCTCGGGGATGACGGAAGCTTTCTTT
V: TRBV7-6; J: TRBJ2-3; size: few; D: -; CDR3: CASSAGLPAGGYTQYF; DNA: TGTGCCAGCAGCGCTGGACTACCGGCTGGAGGGTATACGCAGTATTTT
V: TRBV19; J: TRBJ2-1; size: few; D: TRBD1; CDR3: CASSLLQGANEQFF; DNA: TGTGCCAGTAGCCTCCTCCAGGGGGCGAATGAGCAGTTCTTC
V: TRBV5-5; J: TRBJ2-3; size: many; D: TRBD1; CDR3: CASSIGTVLTDTQYF; DNA: TGTGCCAGCAGCATCGGGACAGTTCTCACAGATACGCAGTATTTT
V: TRBV2; J: TRBJ2-7; size: few; D: TRBD1; CDR3: CASSEAVGDRVLGNEQYF; DNA: TGTGCCAGCAGTGAAGCGGTAGGGGACAGGGTCTTAGGAAACGAGCAGTACTTC
V: TRBV18; J: TRBJ1-1; size: few; D: -; CDR3: CASSDRWGFRTEAFF; DNA: TGTGCCAGCTCAGACCGATGGGGTTTTCGCACTGAAGCTTTCTTT
V: TRBV6-5; J: TRBJ2-5; size: few; D: TRBD2; CDR3: CASSEQGLAASETQYF; DNA: TGTGCCAGCAGTGAGCAGGGACTAGCGGCTTCTGAGACCCAGTACTTC
V: TRBV18; J: TRBJ2-5; size: few; D: TRBD1; CDR3: CASSPLRTGGDETQYF; DNA: TGTGCCAGCTCACCCTTGAGGACAGGGGGCGACGAGACCCAGTACTTC
V: TRBV18; J: TRBJ2-7; size: -; D: TRBD1; CDR3: CASSPSTGTTYEQYF; DNA: TGTGCCAGCTCACCTTCGACAGGGACAACCTACGAGCAGTACTTC
V: TRBV7-9; J: TRBJ2-7; size: few; D: TRBD1; CDR3: CASSRDRGPYEQYF; DNA: TGTGCCAGCAGCCGGGACAGGGGGCCCTACGAGCAGTACTTC
V: TRBV20-1; J: TRBJ2-7; size: -; D: -; CDR3: CSARVYGRHEQYF; DNA: TGCAGTGCTAGAGTATACGGACGGCACGAGCAGTACTTC
V: TRBV7-3; J: TRBJ2-3; size: -; D: -; CDR3: CASSPRRGGQYF; DNA: TGTGCCAGCAGCCCACGGCGGGGCGGGCAGTATTTT
V: TRBV12-3/TRBV12-4; J: TRBJ1-6; size: many; D: -; CDR3: CASTRFGSPLHF; DNA: TGTGCCAGCACCCGATTTGGTTCACCCCTCCACTTT
V: TRBV5-1; J: TRBJ2-7; size: many; D: TRBD2; CDR3: CASSLAPSGSLSEQYF; DNA: TGCGCCAGCAGCTTGGCTCCTAGCGGGAGCCTTAGCGAGCAGTACTTC
V: TRBV6-5; J: TRBJ1-3; size: -; D: -; CDR3: CASSYSGRLFSGNTIYF; DNA: TGTGCCAGCAGTTACTCTGGTCGGCTTTTCTCTGGAAACACCATATATTTT